The 13 T cell receptor beta chains given below trace back to one sample, sequenced in a study of T-cell memory formation after mild COVID-19. TCRdb re-called the 5' RACE reads through MiXCR, storing one row per CDR3 protein. The sample consists of about 430,000 distinct CDR3 sequences, approximately 24% of them appearing once. What was sequenced was PBMCs or a T cell subset sorted from them (not recorded which). Receptor source: an adult woman who had mild COVID-19 (a few samples of this study predate the infection). Cell type and time point are not known.

V is TRBV15 and J is TRBJ1-5, with D unclear. This CDR3 is built from 13 residues. The germline gives CDR1 LNHNV, CDR2 YYDKDF (reference sequence). V was shortened by 8 bases and J by 0 bases, with 8 bases between the two germline ends. The CDR3 is CATSDHSNQPQHF. Written as DNA, the CDR3 is TGTGCCACCTCCGATCATAGCAATCAGCCCCAGCATTTT.

This clonotype was seen many times. The chain carries TRBV5-1 and TRBJ2-1, with D unresolved. Germline V lookup: CDR1 SGHRS, CDR2 YFSETQ. Trimming left V 4 bases short and J 2 bases short, with 7 bases between. The CDR3 extends over 13 amino acids. The CDR3 reads CASSQLAYNEQFF. The DNA for the CDR3 is TGCGCCAGCAGCCAGCTCGCCTACAATGAGCAGTTCTTC. The variable domain in full, completed from reference TRBV5-1 and TRBJ2-1, reads KAGVTQTPRYLIKTRGQQVTLSCSPISGHRSVSWYQQTPGQGLQFLFEYFSETQRNKGNFPGRFSGRQFSNSRSEMNVSTLELGDSALYLCASSQLAYNEQFFGPGTRLTVL.

This clonotype appeared many times. The chain combines TRBV12-3 or TRBV12-4 with TRBJ2-3, with TRBD2 matching over 7 bases. V gave up 5 bases and J gave up 4 bases; unmatched junction bases: 3. The CDR3 has 13 amino acids. This CDR3 reads CASSAGEADTQYF. CDR3 DNA sequence: TGTGCCAGCAGTGCGGGAGAGGCAGATACGCAGTATTTT.

This clonotype was seen a few times. V usage is TRBV4-1 and J usage is TRBJ2-5; D gene uncertain. V was cut by 0 bases and J by 5 bases, with 13 bases left in between. Germline assignment: CDR1 MGHRA and CDR2 YSYEKL. This CDR3 comprises 15 residues. The CDR3 DNA reads TGCGCCAGCAGCCAAGATTATAGCTACGGCGAGACCCAGTACTTC. Its translation: CASSQDYSYGETQYF.

The chain uses TRBV24-1 and TRBJ1-1; no clear D. The V gene's germline CDR1 is KGHDR and CDR2 SFDVKD. The length of the CDR3 is 14 residues. V lost 4 bases to trimming and J lost 0 bases, with 8 bases between them. CDR3 DNA: TGTGCCACCAGTGACTGGCAACTGAACACTGAAGCTTTCTTT. Amino acids: CATSDWQLNTEAFF.

This chain connects TRBV24-1 to TRBJ2-1; D remains ambiguous. CDR3 length equals 13 residues. Looked up from germline, CDR1 is KGHDR and CDR2 is SFDVKD. V was pared by 0 bases and J by 5 bases, with 4 bases between. CDR3 region: CATSDLGNNEQFF. CDR3 DNA sequence: TGTGCCACCAGTGATTTGGGGAACAATGAGCAGTTCTTC.

At least ten counts were recorded for this clonotype. The chain joins TRBV12-3 or TRBV12-4 to TRBJ2-1; tentative D call: TRBD1 (6 bases). V was cut by 5 bases and J by 0 bases, with 14 bases left in between. CDR3 length: 16 residues. The CDR3 sequence: CASSPRTVSSYNEQFF. CDR3 nucleotides: TGTGCCAGCAGTCCCCGGACAGTATCCTCCTACAATGAGCAGTTCTTC.

The chain has TRBV7-9 and TRBJ2-5; 12 bases agree with TRBD1. The germline V gene has CDR1 SEHNR and CDR2 FQNEAQ (reference sequence). The CDR3 sequence is 16 residues long. J gave up 3 bases and V 3 bases, and 5 bases lay outside the gene matches. This chain's CDR3 is CASSFLGTGGEETQYF. The CDR3 region has the DNA TGTGCCAGCAGCTTTTTGGGGACAGGGGGCGAAGAGACCCAGTACTTC.

This clonotype was seen a few times. The chain recombines TRBV30 with TRBJ1-1; D is perhaps TRBD1 (5 bases). The CDR3 loop spans 14 amino acids. The V gene lost 2 bases and the J gene lost 1 base, with 11 bases spanning the gap. The V gene's germline CDR1 is GTSNPN and CDR2 SVGIG (reference sequence). The CDR3 DNA reads TGTGCCTGGAGTATAACAGGATCGAACACTGAAGCTTTCTTT. Its translation is CAWSITGSNTEAFF.

The CDR3 sequence is CASSVGQGGGNTIYF. The CDR3 coding sequence is TGTGCCAGCAGCGTAGGGCAGGGCGGCGGAAACACCATATATTTT. The chain employs TRBV9 and TRBJ1-3; a possible D gene is TRBD1 (5 bases). Germline V gene sequence: CDR1 SGDLS, CDR2 YYNGEE. This CDR3 region has 15 residues. Trimming pared 0 bases from V and 4 bases from J, leaving 11 bases between.

In its sample, this clonotype was seen a few times. V and J are TRBV4-1 and TRBJ2-7; D tentatively reads TRBD1 or TRBD2 (5 bases each). Germline lookup yields CDR1 MGHRA and CDR2 YSYEKL. V gave up 4 bases and J gave up 2 bases, with 24 bases separating them. This CDR3 is 18 amino acids long. CDR3 nucleotides: TGCGCCAGCAGCCTCCCCGAGGGGCCGACGATGGCCCCCTACGAGCAGTACTTC. Amino acids: CASSLPEGPTMAPYEQYF.

This clonotype has a handful of counts. This chain connects TRBV7-9 to TRBJ1-3; perhaps TRBD1 as D (6 bases). The CDR3 is 17 amino acids. Germline V gene sequence: CDR1 SEHNR, CDR2 FQNEAQ (reference sequence). The V and J ends lost 0 bases and 0 bases respectively, with 12 bases between them. The CDR3 region is CASSLAQGIDSGNTIYF. CDR3 coding DNA: TGTGCCAGCAGCTTAGCTCAGGGGATCGACTCTGGAAACACCATATATTTT.

The sample holds a few counts of this clonotype. The chain is built from TRBV6-5 and TRBJ2-7; D is unclear. The germline V and J ends were trimmed by 2 bases and 2 bases, with 7 bases remaining between them. The germline V gene encodes CDR1 MNHEY and CDR2 SVGAGI. The CDR3 length is 13 residues. CDR3 region: CASSYTPTYEQYF. Here the CDR3 DNA reads TGTGCCAGCAGTTACACACCTACCTACGAGCAGTACTTC.